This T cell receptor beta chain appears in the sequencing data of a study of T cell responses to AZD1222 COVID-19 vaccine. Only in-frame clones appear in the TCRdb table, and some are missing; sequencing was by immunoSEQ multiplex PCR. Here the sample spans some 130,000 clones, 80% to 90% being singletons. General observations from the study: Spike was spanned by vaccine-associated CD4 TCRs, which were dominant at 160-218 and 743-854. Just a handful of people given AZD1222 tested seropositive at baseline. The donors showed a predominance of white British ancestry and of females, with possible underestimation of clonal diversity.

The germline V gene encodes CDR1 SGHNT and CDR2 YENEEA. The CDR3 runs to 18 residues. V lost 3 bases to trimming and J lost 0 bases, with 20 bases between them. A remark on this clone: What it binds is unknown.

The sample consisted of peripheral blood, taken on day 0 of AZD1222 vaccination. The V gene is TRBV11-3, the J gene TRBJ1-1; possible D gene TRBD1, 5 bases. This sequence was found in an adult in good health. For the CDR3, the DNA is TGTGCCAGCAGCTTGCAGGGTTTCCCCAATCCGATGAACACTGAAGCTTTCTTT. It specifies CASSLQGFPNPMNTEAFF. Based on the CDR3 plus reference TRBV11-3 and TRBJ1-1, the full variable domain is EAGVVQSPRYKIIEKKQPVAFWCNPISGHNTLYWYLQNLGQGPELLIRYENEEAVDDSQLPKDRFSAERLKGVDSTLKIQPAELGDSAVYLCASSLQGFPNPMNTEAFFGQGTRLTVV.